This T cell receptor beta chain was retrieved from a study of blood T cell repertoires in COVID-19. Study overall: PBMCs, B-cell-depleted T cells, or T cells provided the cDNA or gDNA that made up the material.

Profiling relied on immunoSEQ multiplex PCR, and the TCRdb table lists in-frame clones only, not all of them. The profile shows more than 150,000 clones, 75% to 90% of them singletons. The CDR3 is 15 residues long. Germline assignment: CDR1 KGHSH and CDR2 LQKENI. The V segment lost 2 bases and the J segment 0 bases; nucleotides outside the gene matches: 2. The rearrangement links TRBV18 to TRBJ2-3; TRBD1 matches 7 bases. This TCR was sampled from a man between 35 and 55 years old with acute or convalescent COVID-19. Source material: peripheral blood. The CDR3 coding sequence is TGTGCCAGCTCACCAGAGGGACAGAGCACAGATACGCAGTATTTT. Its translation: CASSPEGQSTDTQYF. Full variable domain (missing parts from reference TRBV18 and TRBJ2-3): NAGVMQNPRHLVRRRGQEARLRCSPMKGHSHVYWYRQLPEEGLKFMVYLQKENIIDESGMPKERFSAEFPKEGPSILRIQQVVRGDSAAYFCASSPEGQSTDTQYFGPGTRLTVL.